These 24 T cell receptor beta chains were sequenced from one sample in a study of blood T cell repertoires in COVID-19 (dated by TCRdb to between 2020 and 2021). Libraries were built with the immunoSEQ multiplex PCR assay. This immuneACCESS table, as held by TCRdb, lists in-frame sequences with V and J called but not all clones. Of the missing ones, under half trace to an unresolved V gene in checked studies; the others have no known cause. For this sample the table gives under 250,000 clones, of which 85% to 90% were detected only once. Of the sample, 6.2% is held by the ten largest clones. Sequenced input: peripheral blood. The receptors were gathered from a man between 60 and 70 years old with acute or convalescent COVID-19.

This CDR3 is CASSVGQGQMNTEAFF. As DNA, the CDR3 is TGTGCCAGCAGCGTTGGACAGGGACAAATGAACACTGAAGCTTTCTTT. This chain connects TRBV9 to TRBJ1-1; 8 bases are a match to TRBD1. The CDR3 sequence is 16 residues long. Germline CDR1 is SGDLS and CDR2 is YYNGEE. J was trimmed by 0 bases and V by 2 bases; bases with no gene match: 6.

V and J are TRBV7-3 and TRBJ1-2; D might be TRBD1 (5 bases). The V gene lost 0 bases and the J gene lost 4 bases, with 9 bases spanning the gap. The V gene's germline CDR1 is SGHTA and CDR2 FQGTGA. The CDR3 loop spans 14 amino acids. The CDR3 is CASSLTPDSYGYTF. The CDR3 bases are TGTGCCAGCAGCTTAACTCCCGACAGCTATGGCTACACCTTC.

The chain links TRBV18 to TRBJ2-1, with D tentatively TRBD1 (10 bases). The CDR3 consists of 15 residues. Germline CDR1 and CDR2: KGHSH and LQKENI. Trimming pared 6 bases from V and 6 bases from J, leaving 18 bases between. CDR3: CASSAGGTGVNEQFF. CDR3 sequence (DNA): TGTGCCAGCTCTGCGGGAGGGACAGGGGTCAATGAGCAGTTCTTC. The whole variable domain, remainder taken from reference TRBV18 and TRBJ2-1, is NAGVMQNPRHLVRRRGQEARLRCSPMKGHSHVYWYRQLPEEGLKFMVYLQKENIIDESGMPKERFSAEFPKEGPSILRIQQVVRGDSAAYFCASSAGGTGVNEQFFGPGTRLTVL.

The rearrangement joins TRBV4-3 to TRBJ2-7; 10 bases map to TRBD1. The CDR3 sequence is 15 residues long. Germline CDR1 LGHNA, CDR2 YSLEER. The junction had 2 bases not matched to a gene; V was cut back by 1 base and J by 2 bases. The DNA of the CDR3 is TGCGCCAGCAGCCAAGCCGGGACAGGGGCCTACGAGCAGTACTTC. Protein product: CASSQAGTGAYEQYF.

CDR3 loop: CASSIGPGLHYNEQFF. The CDR3 coding sequence is TGTGCCAGTAGTATAGGGCCGGGACTTCACTACAATGAGCAGTTCTTC. The chain uses TRBV19 and TRBJ2-1; a weak D match, TRBD2 (6 bases). Germline lookup yields CDR1 LNHDA and CDR2 SQIVND (reference sequence). Trimming left V 1 base short and J 3 bases short, with 13 bases between. This CDR3 comprises 16 residues.

V is TRBV28 and J is TRBJ2-1, with 7 bases aligning to TRBD1. Germline V gene sequence: CDR1 MDHEN, CDR2 SYDVKM. The trim removed 7 bases at V and 14 bases at J, leaving 11 bases unmatched. The CDR3 runs to 12 residues. The CDR3 DNA reads TGTGCCAGCAATTCCAGGGGGTGGGACGAGTTCTTC. Translating gives CASNSRGWDEFF. Complete variable domain (other parts from reference TRBV28 and TRBJ2-1): DVKVTQSSRYLVKRTGEKVFLECVQDMDHENMFWYRQDPGLGLRLIYFSYDVKMKEKGDIPEGYSVSREKKERFSLILESASTNQTSMYLCASNSRGWDEFFGPGTRLTVL.

V usage is TRBV28 and J usage is TRBJ1-2; possibly TRBD1 for D (6 bases). CDR3 length: 12 amino acids. Germline assignment: CDR1 MDHEN and CDR2 SYDVKM. Trimming left V 7 bases short and J 4 bases short, with 10 bases between. CDR3 sequence reads: CASNGQPYGYTF. The CDR3 nucleotides are TGTGCCAGCAACGGACAGCCCTATGGCTACACCTTC.

This clone was detected once. V usage is TRBV11-3 and J usage is TRBJ1-2, with TRBD1 matching over 7 bases. V lost 5 bases to trimming and J lost 5 bases; unmatched junction nucleotides: 20. The CDR3 spans 18 residues. Germline-derived CDR1 and CDR2 are SGHNT and YENEEA. In DNA form, the CDR3 reads TGTGCCAGCAGCATGCTGAGGGACAGCAACATCGCCGCTTATGGCTACACCTTC. Translated, it gives CASSMLRDSNIAAYGYTF.

The rearrangement joins TRBV21-1 to TRBJ1-1; the tabulated D call, TRBD1, remains unverified against the DNA. TRBV21-1 is tagged as a pseudogene. The CDR3 has 14 amino acids. CDR3 sequence: CASSKEGQGGEAFF. Here the CDR3 DNA reads TGTGCCAGCAGCAAAGAAGGACAGGGTGGTGAAGCTTTCTTT.

The rearrangement joins TRBV2 to TRBJ2-2; a possible D gene is TRBD2 (6 bases). Trimming left V 2 bases short and J 8 bases short, with 12 bases between. The V gene's germline CDR1 is SNHLY and CDR2 FYNNEI. The CDR3 is 14 amino acids. CDR3: CASSERTMVGELFF. For the CDR3, the DNA is TGTGCCAGCAGTGAAAGGACTATGGTTGGGGAGCTGTTTTTT.

This chain uses TRBV5-4 with TRBJ2-3, with 11 bases lining up with TRBD1. This CDR3 spans 15 amino acids. Per germline, CDR1 SGHNT and CDR2 YYREEE (reference sequence). The J segment lost 3 bases and the V segment lost 4 bases, leaving 4 bases of the junction unmatched. The CDR3 loop reads CASSLDRGRTDTQYF. In nucleotides, the CDR3 is TGTGCCAGCAGCCTGGACAGGGGGCGGACAGATACGCAGTATTTT.

This chain links TRBV7-2 with TRBJ1-1; weak D call: TRBD1 (6 bases). Germline V gene lookup returns CDR1 SGHTA and CDR2 FQGNSA. The CDR3 length is 13 residues. V lost 7 bases, J lost 11 bases, and 20 bases lay in between. DNA for the CDR3: TGTGCCAGCACCCCCAGGGGAAGGGTAGGTGCTTTCTTT. Protein sequence: CASTPRGRVGAFF.

The chain has TRBV7-2 and TRBJ2-7; no clear D gene. V was pared by 0 bases and J by 0 bases, with 9 bases between. The CDR3 contains 15 residues. Germline CDR1 and CDR2: SGHTA and FQGNSA. CDR3: CASSLAGSSSYEQYF. CDR3 in DNA: TGTGCCAGCAGCTTAGCCGGCTCTAGCTCCTACGAGCAGTACTTC. Supplemented by reference TRBV7-2 and TRBJ2-7, the full variable domain reads GAGVSQSPSNKVTEKGKDVELRCDPISGHTALYWYRQSLGQGLEFLIYFQGNSAPDKSGLPSDRFSAERTGGSVSTLTIQRTQQEDSAVYLCASSLAGSSSYEQYFGPGTRLTVT.

The chain employs TRBV19 and TRBJ1-4; TRBD1 is a possible D gene (5 bases). The CDR3 totals 14 residues. CDR1 and CDR2 from the germline V gene are LNHDA and SQIVND (reference sequence). The V and J ends lost 9 bases and 4 bases respectively, with 15 bases between them. Here the CDR3 DNA reads TGTGCCAGCCGTCGCGACAGAGTTAATGAAAAACTGTTTTTT. Protein product: CASRRDRVNEKLFF.

In this sample, this clone turned up many times. The V and J genes are TRBV6-5 and TRBJ2-7, with TRBD2 identical over 7 bases. V trimming: 7 bases; J trimming: 2 bases; junction bases outside the gene matches: 11. This CDR3 has 15 residues. Germline CDR1 is MNHEY and CDR2 is SVGAGI. DNA for the CDR3: TGTGCCAGCAAATCCCAGCGGGAAGAAACCTACGAGCAGTACTTC. This gives the protein CASKSQREETYEQYF.

The chain's CDR3 is CASLRRQGSSYNSPLHF. In DNA, the CDR3 is TGTGCCAGCCTTAGGCGGCAGGGGAGCTCCTATAATTCACCCCTCCACTTT. The chain recombines TRBV7-2 with TRBJ1-6; TRBD1 is a possible D gene (6 bases). Trimming shortened V by 8 bases and J by 0 bases, and 17 bases separated the two germline ends. The CDR3 has 17 residues. Germline assignment: CDR1 SGHTA and CDR2 FQGNSA.

V is TRBV19 and J is TRBJ2-3; no clear D gene. Germline V gene lookup returns CDR1 LNHDA and CDR2 SQIVND (reference sequence). Trimming pared 5 bases from V and 2 bases from J, leaving 5 bases between. The CDR3 is 12 residues long. CDR3 bases: TGTGCCAGTAGTGCTAACACAGATACGCAGTATTTT. This translates into CASSANTDTQYF.

The chain is built from TRBV5-3 and TRBJ2-1, with 8 bases identical to TRBD2. TRBV5-3 is known as an ORF, though its function is uncertain. The CDR3 loop spans 15 amino acids. V lost 4 bases and J lost 6; bases outside the gene matches: 9. CDR3 protein: CARSPIKRESNEQFF. The CDR3 DNA follows: TGTGCCAGAAGCCCCATAAAGCGGGAGAGCAATGAGCAGTTCTTC.

This clone has a handful of counts. The genes are TRBV11-2 and TRBJ1-2, with D uncertain. The CDR3 length is 14 residues. Trimming pared 0 bases from V and 6 bases from J, leaving 11 bases between. Looked up from germline, CDR1 is SGHAT and CDR2 is FQNNGV. The CDR3 reads CASSLDRRADGYTF. DNA of the CDR3: TGTGCCAGCAGCTTAGATCGGCGGGCAGATGGCTACACCTTC.

This chain links TRBV5-4 with TRBJ2-3; 9 nucleotides agree with TRBD2. The CDR3 runs 15 residues. The germline CDR1 and CDR2 sequences are SGHNT and YYREEE (reference sequence). Trimming took 1 base from V and 5 from J; bases not matched to a gene: 5. DNA of the CDR3: TGTGCCAGCAGCTTGAGGGCGGGAGGGGGAGATACGCAGTATTTT. This gives the protein CASSLRAGGGDTQYF.

The V and J genes are TRBV9 and TRBJ2-1; 13 bases agree with TRBD2. Germline V gives CDR1 SGDLS, CDR2 YYNGEE. The junction had 19 bases not matched to a gene; V was cut back by 4 bases and J by 6 bases. The CDR3 length is 20 residues. The CDR3 here is CASSPRGGTSGTIGGNEQFF. The CDR3, as DNA: TGTGCCAGCAGCCCCCGGGGAGGGACTAGCGGGACTATTGGGGGCAATGAGCAGTTCTTC.

This clone was seen a single time. J is TRBJ1-1 and V is TRBV5-1; maybe TRBD1 (5 bases). Per the germline V gene, CDR1 is SGHRS and CDR2 is YFSETQ. Trimming took off 0 bases at V and 0 bases at J, with 12 bases between the two ends. The CDR3 covers 16 residues. CDR3 loop: CASSLGDKGMNTEAFF. CDR3 sequence (DNA): TGCGCCAGCAGCTTGGGTGATAAGGGGATGAACACTGAAGCTTTCTTT.

In the case of this clone: Its ends do not fully match the called genes, so a read error is possible. The same CDR3 is also encoded by other DNA sequences in this sample. This chain joins TRBV29-1 and TRBJ2-7; no definite D call. The CDR3 runs to 13 residues. Per germline, CDR1 SQVTM and CDR2 ANQGSEA. The CDR3 reads CSVVPGFSYEQYF. The CDR3 nucleotides read TGCAGCGTTGTTCCCGGGTTCTCCTACGAGCAATACTTC.

The rearrangement links TRBV7-2 to TRBJ2-3; the D gene is possibly TRBD2 (6 bases). The CDR3 is made up of 15 amino acids. Between the trimmed V and J ends, which lost 6 bases and 1 base, there was a span of 14 bases. CDR1 and CDR2 from the germline V gene are SGHTA and FQGNSA. The CDR3 DNA reads TGTGCCAGCAGTCGTACGGGACTCCGCACAGATACGCAGTATTTT. It yields the protein CASSRTGLRTDTQYF.